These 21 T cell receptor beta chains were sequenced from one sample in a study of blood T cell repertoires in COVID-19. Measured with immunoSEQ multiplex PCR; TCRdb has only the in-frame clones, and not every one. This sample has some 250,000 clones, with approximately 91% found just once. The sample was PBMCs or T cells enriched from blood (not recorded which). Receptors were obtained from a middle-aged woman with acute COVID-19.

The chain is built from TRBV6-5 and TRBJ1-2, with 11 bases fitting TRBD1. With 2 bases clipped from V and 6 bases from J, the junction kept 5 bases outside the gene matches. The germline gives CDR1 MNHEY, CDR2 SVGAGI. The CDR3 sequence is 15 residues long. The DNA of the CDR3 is TGTGCCAGCAGTTACGAGGACAGGGGGCTTCATGGCTACACCTTC. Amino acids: CASSYEDRGLHGYTF.

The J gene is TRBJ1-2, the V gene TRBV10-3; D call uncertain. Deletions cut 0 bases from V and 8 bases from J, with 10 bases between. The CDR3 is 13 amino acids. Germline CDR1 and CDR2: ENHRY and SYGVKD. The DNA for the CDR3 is TGTGCCATCAGTGAGTCTTCAGTCGGGGGCTACACCTTC. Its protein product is CAISESSVGGYTF.

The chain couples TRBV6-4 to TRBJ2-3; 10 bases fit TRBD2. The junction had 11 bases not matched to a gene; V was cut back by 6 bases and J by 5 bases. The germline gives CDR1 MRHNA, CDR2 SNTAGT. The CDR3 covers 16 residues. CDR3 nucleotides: TGTGCCAGCAGGCCCAGCGGGGGGGCCGGAAGAGATACGCAGTATTTT. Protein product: CASRPSGGAGRDTQYF.

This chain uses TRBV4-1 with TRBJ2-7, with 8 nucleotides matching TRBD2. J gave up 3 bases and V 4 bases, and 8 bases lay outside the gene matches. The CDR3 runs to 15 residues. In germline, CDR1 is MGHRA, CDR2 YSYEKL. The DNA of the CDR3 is TGCGCCAGCAGCCCAGCTCCGGGGGGGGGCTACGAGCAGTACTTC. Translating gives CASSPAPGGGYEQYF.

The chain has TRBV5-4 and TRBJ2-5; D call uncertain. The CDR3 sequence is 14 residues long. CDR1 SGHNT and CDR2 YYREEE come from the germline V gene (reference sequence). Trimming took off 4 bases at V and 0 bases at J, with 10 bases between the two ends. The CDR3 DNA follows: TGTGCCAGCAGCCCACCAGGTAACCAAGAGACCCAGTACTTC. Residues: CASSPPGNQETQYF.

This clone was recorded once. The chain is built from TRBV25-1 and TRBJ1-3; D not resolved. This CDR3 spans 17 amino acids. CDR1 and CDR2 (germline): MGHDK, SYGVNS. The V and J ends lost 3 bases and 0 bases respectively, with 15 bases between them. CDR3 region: CASSDSRLASSGNTIYF. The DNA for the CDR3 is TGTGCCAGCAGTGACTCCCGACTGGCGAGCTCTGGAAACACCATATATTTT.

In nucleotides, the CDR3 is TGTGCCAGCAGTTTACTCCAACTAGCGGGGGGGTACAATGAGCAGTTCTTC. Encoded protein: CASSLLQLAGGYNEQFF. The V and J genes are TRBV28 and TRBJ2-1; TRBD2 matches 13 bases. The V gene end was trimmed by 2 bases and the J gene end by 4 bases; junction bases not matched to a gene: 5. The V gene's germline CDR1 is MDHEN and CDR2 SYDVKM. This CDR3 is built from 17 residues.

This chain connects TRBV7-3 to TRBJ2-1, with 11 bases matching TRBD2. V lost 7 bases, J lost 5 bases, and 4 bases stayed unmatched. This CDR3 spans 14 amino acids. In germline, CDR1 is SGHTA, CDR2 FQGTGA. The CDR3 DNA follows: TGTGCCAGCACTCGACTAGCGGGGAACAATGAGCAGTTCTTC. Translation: CASTRLAGNNEQFF.

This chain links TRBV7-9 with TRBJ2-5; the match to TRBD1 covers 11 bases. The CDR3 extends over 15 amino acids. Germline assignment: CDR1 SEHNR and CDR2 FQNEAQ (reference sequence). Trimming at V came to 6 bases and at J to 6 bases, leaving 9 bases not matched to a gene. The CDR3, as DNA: TGTGCCAGCAGTTTGTCCGGGACAGGGGGGAAGACCCAGTACTTC. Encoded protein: CASSLSGTGGKTQYF.

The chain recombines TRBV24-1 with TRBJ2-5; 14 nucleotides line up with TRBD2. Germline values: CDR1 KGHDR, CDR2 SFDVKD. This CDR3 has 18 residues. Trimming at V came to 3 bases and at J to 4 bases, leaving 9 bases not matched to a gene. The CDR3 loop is CATSDTTSGRAGGETQYF. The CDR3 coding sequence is TGTGCCACCAGTGATACGACTAGCGGGAGGGCCGGTGGAGAGACCCAGTACTTC.

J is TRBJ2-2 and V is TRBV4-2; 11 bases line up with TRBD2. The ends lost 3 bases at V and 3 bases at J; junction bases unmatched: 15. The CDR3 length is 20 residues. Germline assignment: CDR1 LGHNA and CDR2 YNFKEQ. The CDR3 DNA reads TGTGCCAGCAGCCAGGGGGGGAGTCTAGCGGGAGGCCCCGACACCGGGGAGCTGTTTTTT. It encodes CASSQGGSLAGGPDTGELFF.

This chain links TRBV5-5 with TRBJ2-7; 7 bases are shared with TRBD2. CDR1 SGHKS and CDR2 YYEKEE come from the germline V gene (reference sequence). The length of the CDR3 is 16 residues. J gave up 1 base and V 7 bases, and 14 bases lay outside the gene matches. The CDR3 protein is CASALVGLAASYEQYF. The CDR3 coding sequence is TGTGCCAGCGCTCTCGTGGGGCTAGCGGCTTCCTACGAGCAGTACTTC.

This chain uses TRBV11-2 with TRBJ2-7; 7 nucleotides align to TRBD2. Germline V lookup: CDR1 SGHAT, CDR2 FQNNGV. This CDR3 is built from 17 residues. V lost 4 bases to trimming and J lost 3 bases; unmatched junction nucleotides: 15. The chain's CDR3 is CASSSAHGGSGGYEQYF. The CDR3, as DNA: TGTGCCAGCAGCTCCGCCCATGGCGGGAGTGGGGGCTACGAGCAGTACTTC.

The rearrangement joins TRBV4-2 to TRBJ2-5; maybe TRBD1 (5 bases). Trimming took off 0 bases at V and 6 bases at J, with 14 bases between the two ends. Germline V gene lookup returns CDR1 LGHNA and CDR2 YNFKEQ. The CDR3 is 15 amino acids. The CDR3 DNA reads TGTGCCAGCAGCCAAGAGGGGCAGGGTTTGCAGACCCAGTACTTC. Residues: CASSQEGQGLQTQYF.

The CDR3 protein is CASSSRTANSPLHF. In DNA, the CDR3 is TGTGCCAGCAGCTCTCGGACTGCTAATTCACCCCTCCACTTT. V usage is TRBV5-4 and J usage is TRBJ1-6; D gene uncertain. Per germline, CDR1 SGHNT and CDR2 YYREEE (reference sequence). The CDR3 consists of 14 residues. The germline V and J ends were trimmed by 3 bases and 6 bases, with 10 bases remaining between them.

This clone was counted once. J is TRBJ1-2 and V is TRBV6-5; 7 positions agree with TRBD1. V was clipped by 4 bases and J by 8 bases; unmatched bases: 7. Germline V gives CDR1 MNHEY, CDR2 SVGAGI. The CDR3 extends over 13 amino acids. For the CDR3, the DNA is TGTGCCAGCAGTTTTGAGACAGGGTCCGGCTACACCTTC. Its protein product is CASSFETGSGYTF.

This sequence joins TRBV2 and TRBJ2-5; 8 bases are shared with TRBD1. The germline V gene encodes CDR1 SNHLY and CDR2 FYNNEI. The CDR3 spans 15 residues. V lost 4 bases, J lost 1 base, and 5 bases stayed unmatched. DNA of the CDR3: TGTGCCAGCAGTGGTAGAACAGGGGGCCAAGAGACCCAGTACTTC. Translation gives CASSGRTGGQETQYF.

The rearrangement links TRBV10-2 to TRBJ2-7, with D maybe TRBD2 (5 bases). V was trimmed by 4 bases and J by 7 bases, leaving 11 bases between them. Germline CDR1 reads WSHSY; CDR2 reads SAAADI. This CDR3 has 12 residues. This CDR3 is CASSAGLGEQYF. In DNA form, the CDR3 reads TGCGCCAGCAGTGCGGGGTTGGGGGAGCAGTACTTC.

The CDR3 loop reads CASSLGPDLLNNEQFF. In DNA, the CDR3 is TGTGCCAGCAGTTTGGGCCCGGACTTACTGAACAATGAGCAGTTCTTC. The chain couples TRBV27 to TRBJ2-1, with a possible D match to TRBD2 (5 bases). Germline loops: CDR1 MNHEY, CDR2 SMNVEV (reference sequence). The CDR3 has 16 residues. V was cut by 3 bases and J by 5 bases, with 17 bases left in between.

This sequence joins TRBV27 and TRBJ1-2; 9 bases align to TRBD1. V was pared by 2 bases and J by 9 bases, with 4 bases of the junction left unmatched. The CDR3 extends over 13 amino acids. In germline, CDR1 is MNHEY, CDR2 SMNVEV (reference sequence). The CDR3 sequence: CASSLRGQGRYTF. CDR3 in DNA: TGTGCCAGCAGTTTACGGGGACAGGGACGCTACACCTTC.

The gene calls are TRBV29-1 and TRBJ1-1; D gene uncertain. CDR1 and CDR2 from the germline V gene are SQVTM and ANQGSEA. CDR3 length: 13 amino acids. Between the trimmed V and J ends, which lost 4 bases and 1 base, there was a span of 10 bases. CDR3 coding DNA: TGCAGCGTTGGACGGGGAGGGAACACTGAAGCTTTCTTT. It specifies CSVGRGGNTEAFF.